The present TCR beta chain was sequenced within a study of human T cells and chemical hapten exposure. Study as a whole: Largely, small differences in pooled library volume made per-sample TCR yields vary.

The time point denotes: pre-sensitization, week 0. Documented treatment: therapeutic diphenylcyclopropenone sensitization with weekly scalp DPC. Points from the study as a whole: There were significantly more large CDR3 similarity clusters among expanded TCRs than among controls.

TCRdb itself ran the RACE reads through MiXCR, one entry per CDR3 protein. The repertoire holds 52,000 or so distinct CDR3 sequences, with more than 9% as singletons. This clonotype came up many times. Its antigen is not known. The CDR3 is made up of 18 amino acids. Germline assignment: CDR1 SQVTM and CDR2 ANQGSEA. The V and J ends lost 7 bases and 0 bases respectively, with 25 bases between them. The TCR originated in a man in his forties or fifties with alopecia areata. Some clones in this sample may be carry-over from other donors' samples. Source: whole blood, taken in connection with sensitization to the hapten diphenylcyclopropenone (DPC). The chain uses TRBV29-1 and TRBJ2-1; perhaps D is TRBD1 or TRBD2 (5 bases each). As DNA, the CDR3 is TGCAGCGCCCGAGGCACCACGAGGGGAGCCCTCTCCTACAATGAGCAGTTCTTC. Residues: CSARGTTRGALSYNEQFF.